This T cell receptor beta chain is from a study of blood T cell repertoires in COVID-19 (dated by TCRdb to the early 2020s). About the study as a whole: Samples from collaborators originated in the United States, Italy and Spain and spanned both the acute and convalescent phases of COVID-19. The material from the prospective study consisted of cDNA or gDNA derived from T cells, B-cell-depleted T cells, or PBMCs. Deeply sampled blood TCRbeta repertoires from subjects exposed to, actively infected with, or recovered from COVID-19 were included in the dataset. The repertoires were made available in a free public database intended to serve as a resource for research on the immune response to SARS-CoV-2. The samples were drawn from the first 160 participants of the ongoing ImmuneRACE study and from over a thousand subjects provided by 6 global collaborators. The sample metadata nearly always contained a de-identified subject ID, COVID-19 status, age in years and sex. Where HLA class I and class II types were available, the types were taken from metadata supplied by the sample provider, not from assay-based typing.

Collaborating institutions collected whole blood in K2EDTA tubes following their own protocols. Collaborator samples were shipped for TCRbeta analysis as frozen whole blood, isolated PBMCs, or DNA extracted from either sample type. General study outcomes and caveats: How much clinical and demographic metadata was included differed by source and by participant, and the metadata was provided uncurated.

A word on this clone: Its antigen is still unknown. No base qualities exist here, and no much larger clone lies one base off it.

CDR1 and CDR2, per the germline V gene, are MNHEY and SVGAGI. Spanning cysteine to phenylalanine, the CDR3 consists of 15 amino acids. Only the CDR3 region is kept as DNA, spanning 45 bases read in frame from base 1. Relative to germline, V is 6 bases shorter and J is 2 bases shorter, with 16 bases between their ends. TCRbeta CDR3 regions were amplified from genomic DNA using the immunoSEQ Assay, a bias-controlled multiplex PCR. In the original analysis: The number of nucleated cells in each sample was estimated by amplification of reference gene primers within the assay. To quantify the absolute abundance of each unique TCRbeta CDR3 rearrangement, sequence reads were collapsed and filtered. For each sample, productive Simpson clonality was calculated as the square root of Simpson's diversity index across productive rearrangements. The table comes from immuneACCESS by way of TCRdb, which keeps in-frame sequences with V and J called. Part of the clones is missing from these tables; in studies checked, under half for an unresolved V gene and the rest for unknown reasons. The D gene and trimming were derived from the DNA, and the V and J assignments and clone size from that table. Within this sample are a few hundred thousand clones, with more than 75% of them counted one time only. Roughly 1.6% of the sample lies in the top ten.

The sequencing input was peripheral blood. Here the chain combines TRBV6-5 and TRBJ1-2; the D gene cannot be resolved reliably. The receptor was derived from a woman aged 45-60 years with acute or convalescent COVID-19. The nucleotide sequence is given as TGTGCCAGCAGACACCTCGTACGAACCAACTATGGCTACACCTTC. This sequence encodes CASRHLVRTNYGYTF.